What follows are 30 T cell receptor beta chains derived from one specimen sequenced in a study of T cells in Graves' hyperthyroidism and ophthalmopathy. Researchers amplified the TCR beta CDR3 regions from RNA transcripts. The primer set for the first-round RT-PCR of the TCR CDR3 was HTBI. Each CDR3 protein gets one entry after TCRdb re-called the multiplex PCR reads with MiXCR. The sample includes about 500,000 distinct CDR3 sequences, 17% of them seen just once. Sequenced material: blood. The receptors derive from a woman aged 18 to 35 with Graves' ophthalmopathy.

This clonotype was counted a few times. This chain joins TRBV20-1 and TRBJ2-1; no definite D call. V dropped 0 bases and J dropped 7 bases, with 7 bases sitting between them. Germline V gene data show CDR1 as DFQATT and CDR2 as SNEGSKA (reference sequence). The CDR3 extends over 12 amino acids. CDR3 nucleotides: TGCAGTGCTAGAGATGGAAGGAATGAGCAGTTCTTC. Protein product: CSARDGRNEQFF.

V usage is TRBV6-2 or TRBV6-3 and J usage is TRBJ1-2; D ambiguous. Trimming took off 0 bases at V and 8 bases at J, with 7 bases between the two ends. Germline CDR1 MNHEY, CDR2 SVGEGT. The CDR3 is made up of 12 amino acids. CDR3 DNA: TGTGCCAGCAGTTACTCGAAGAACGGCTACACCTTC. It specifies CASSYSKNGYTF.

The gene calls are TRBV10-3 and TRBJ1-2, with TRBD1 identical over 8 bases. There are 15 residues in the CDR3. V was clipped by 0 bases and J by 6 bases; unmatched bases: 6. Germline-derived CDR1 and CDR2 are ENHRY and SYGVKD. The CDR3 nucleotides read TGTGCCATCAGTGAGTCCAGGGACAGGAGGGATGGCTACACCTTC. Its translation: CAISESRDRRDGYTF.

This clonotype was counted many times. The chain recombines TRBV18 with TRBJ2-7, with 7 bases aligning to TRBD1. This CDR3 is 15 amino acids long. After removal of 1 base from V and 0 bases from J, the junction contained 3 bases not matched to a gene. In germline, CDR1 is KGHSH, CDR2 LQKENI. The CDR3: CASSPQGQPSYEQYF. CDR3 nucleotide sequence: TGTGCCAGCTCACCACAGGGACAGCCCTCCTACGAGCAGTACTTC.

V gene TRBV6-5 combines with J gene TRBJ2-7; the D gene is possibly TRBD1 (8 bases). Deletions cut 4 bases from V and 5 bases from J, with 15 bases between. The CDR3 totals 14 residues. In germline, CDR1 is MNHEY, CDR2 SVGAGI. The DNA of the CDR3 is TGTGCCAGCAGTTCCGGACAGGGAGGGAACGAGCAGTACTTC. Translation: CASSSGQGGNEQYF.

The rearrangement joins TRBV30 to TRBJ2-5; TRBD2 matches 8 bases. V trimming: 1 base; J trimming: 1 base; junction bases outside the gene matches: 5. The CDR3 is 15 amino acids. Germline V lookup: CDR1 GTSNPN, CDR2 SVGIG (reference sequence). The chain's CDR3 is CAWSALSGSQETQYF. The CDR3 DNA follows: TGTGCCTGGAGTGCCTTAAGCGGGAGCCAAGAGACCCAGTACTTC.

Ten or more counts support this clonotype. This rearrangement joins TRBV20-1 to TRBJ2-1; a weak D match, TRBD2 (6 bases). With 0 bases removed from V and 9 bases from J, the gap between germline ends came to 15 bases. The CDR3 is made up of 14 amino acids. Germline assignment: CDR1 DFQATT and CDR2 SNEGSKA (reference sequence). DNA for the CDR3: TGCAGTGCTAGAGATGAGAGAGAGGGAGGTGAGCAGTTCTTC. This translates into CSARDEREGGEQFF.

The chain employs TRBV20-1 and TRBJ2-7; 8 positions match TRBD1. This CDR3 region has 14 residues. The V gene end was trimmed by 7 bases and the J gene end by 1 base; junction bases not matched to a gene: 9. Germline V lookup: CDR1 DFQATT, CDR2 SNEGSKA (reference sequence). In nucleotides, the CDR3 is TGCAGTGTTCGGGACAGGTGGGGGTCCTACGAGCAGTACTTC. Protein sequence: CSVRDRWGSYEQYF.

V and J are TRBV20-1 and TRBJ1-4, with 8 bases aligning to TRBD1. Germline CDR1 is DFQATT and CDR2 is SNEGSKA (reference sequence). CDR3 length equals 15 residues. V gave up 3 bases and J gave up 7 bases; unmatched junction bases: 10. The CDR3 DNA sequence: TGCAGTGCTAGTAGCCCCCTGACAGGGGCTGAAAAACTGTTTTTT. Translated, it gives CSASSPLTGAEKLFF.

This clonotype was seen repeatedly, ten times or more. The rearrangement uses TRBV7-9 and TRBJ2-2; 9 bases map to TRBD1. With V trimmed by 5 bases and J by 3 bases, 4 bases remained unmatched. The CDR3 is 15 amino acids. Germline assignment: CDR1 SEHNR and CDR2 FQNEAQ (reference sequence). This chain's CDR3 is CASSLGQGDTGELFF. CDR3 bases: TGTGCCAGCAGCCTGGGACAGGGAGACACCGGGGAGCTGTTTTTT.

The sample holds a few counts of this clonotype. V is TRBV2 and J is TRBJ2-4; D is uncertain. V lost 4 bases and J 0 bases, leaving 13 bases between the germline ends. The CDR3 is 16 residues long. In germline, CDR1 is SNHLY, CDR2 FYNNEI. CDR3 nucleotides: TGTGCCAGCAGTGTTGGTAGGAAGATAGCCAAAAACATTCAGTACTTC. Residues: CASSVGRKIAKNIQYF.

The sample holds many counts of this clonotype. CDR3 sequence (DNA): TGTGCCAGCGGAGCCCCCCCGGGACAGACCACAGATACGCAGTATTTT. It yields the protein CASGAPPGQTTDTQYF. The chain has TRBV2 and TRBJ2-3; TRBD1 agrees at 7 bases. Germline CDR1 SNHLY, CDR2 FYNNEI. The CDR3 spans 16 residues. With V trimmed by 8 bases and J by 2 bases, 13 bases remained unmatched.

The sample holds many counts of this clonotype. The chain joins TRBV29-1 to TRBJ2-1; 9 bases agree with TRBD1. The CDR3 has 14 amino acids. After removal of 2 bases from V and 6 bases from J, the junction contained 5 bases not matched to a gene. CDR1 is SQVTM, CDR2 ANQGSEA, per germline. The CDR3 DNA is TGCAGCGTTGAACCGGGGACAGGGAGCAATGAGCAGTTCTTC. Protein: CSVEPGTGSNEQFF.

This clonotype was seen just once. This may come from a read error, since a much larger clone is one base off. The CDR3, as DNA: TGTGCCAGCAGCATATCACCGGGACAGAAAAATGAAGCTTTCTTT. This encodes CASSISPGQKNEAFF. This chain joins TRBV7-2 and TRBJ1-1, with TRBD1 matching 7 bases. The CDR3 is 15 residues long. CDR1 is SGHTA, CDR2 FQGNSA, per germline. V was pared by 5 bases and J by 7 bases, with 13 bases of the junction left unmatched.

The gene calls are TRBV4-1 and TRBJ2-1; 10 nucleotides agree with TRBD2. This CDR3 region has 18 residues. The ends lost 3 bases at V and 9 bases at J; junction bases unmatched: 17. Germline CDR1 MGHRA, CDR2 YSYEKL. The DNA for the CDR3 is TGCGCCAGCAGCCACCCCGTATTTGTTACTAGCGGGGTAATTGAGCAGTTCTTC. Encoded protein: CASSHPVFVTSGVIEQFF.

This clonotype was seen many times. V usage is TRBV28 and J usage is TRBJ1-6; no clear D gene. Trimming took off 6 bases at V and 5 bases at J, with 14 bases between the two ends. Germline values: CDR1 MDHEN, CDR2 SYDVKM. The CDR3 is 15 residues long. CDR3 bases: TGTGCCAGCAGAATTCCAGGAGCCAATAATTCACCCCTCCACTTT. It is translated as CASRIPGANNSPLHF.

This rearrangement joins TRBV4-1 to TRBJ2-1, with D tentatively TRBD2 (6 bases). Germline lookup yields CDR1 MGHRA and CDR2 YSYEKL. The V end lost 0 bases, the J end lost 10 bases, and 13 bases lay between the germline ends. There are 14 residues in the CDR3. CDR3 residues: CASSQDSGGGEQFF. In DNA, the CDR3 is TGCGCCAGCAGCCAAGATTCAGGCGGAGGGGAGCAGTTCTTC.

As for this clonotype: Since the CDR3 does not end with the conserved phenylalanine or tryptophan, this likely comes from a read error. The chain has TRBV2 and TRBJ2-5, with D tentatively TRBD2 (6 bases). This CDR3 has 17 amino acids. Germline-derived CDR1 and CDR2 are SNHLY and FYNNEI. The CDR3 here is CASSLVWGRPGAETQYL. The DNA for the CDR3 is TGTGCTAGCAGCTTAGTCTGGGGCCGCCCGGGAGCGGAGACCCAGTACCTC.

With regard to this clonotype: Since a much larger clone is just one base distant, this may be a read error. The chain combines TRBV30 with TRBJ2-1; 8 positions agree with TRBD2. This CDR3 has 14 amino acids. The V segment lost 5 bases and the J segment 7 bases; nucleotides outside the gene matches: 10. CDR1 GTSNPN and CDR2 SVGIG come from the germline V gene (reference sequence). The CDR3 coding sequence is TGTGCCTGGGGAAGGAGCGGGAGTGGGAATGAGCAGTTCTTC. It encodes CAWGRSGSGNEQFF.

The rearrangement uses TRBV15 and TRBJ1-4; weak D call: TRBD1 (6 bases). V lost 0 bases and J 5 bases, leaving 10 bases between the germline ends. Germline CDR1 and CDR2: LNHNV and YYDKDF (reference sequence). The CDR3 totals 15 residues. The CDR3 protein is CATSRDQDSNEKLFF. For the CDR3, the DNA is TGTGCCACCAGCAGAGATCAGGACAGCAATGAAAAACTGTTTTTT. Supplemented by reference TRBV15 and TRBJ1-4, the full variable domain reads DAMVIQNPRYQVTQFGKPVTLSCSQTLNHNVMYWYQQKSSQAPKLLFHYYDKDFNNEADTPDNFQSRRPNTSFCFLDIRSPGLGDTAMYLCATSRDQDSNEKLFFGSGTQLSVL.

This clonotype was counted many times. The genes are TRBV30 and TRBJ1-4; 8 nucleotides agree with TRBD1. CDR1 is GTSNPN and CDR2 is SVGIG in the germline V gene (reference sequence). V gave up 0 bases and J gave up 4 bases; unmatched junction bases: 4. The length of the CDR3 is 15 residues. Here the CDR3 reads CAWSVEDRVNEKLFF. The CDR3 coding sequence is TGTGCCTGGAGTGTAGAGGACAGGGTTAATGAAAAACTGTTTTTT. Together with reference TRBV30 and TRBJ1-4, the CDR3 gives the full variable domain: SQTIHQWPATLVQPVGSPLSLECTVEGTSNPNLYWYRQAAGRGLQLLFYSVGIGQISSEVPQNLSASRPQDRQFILSSKKLLLSDSGFYLCAWSVEDRVNEKLFFGSGTQLSVL.

This clonotype was seen a handful of times. The V call is TRBV6-1, the J call TRBJ2-7; tentatively, D is TRBD2 (6 bases). Trimming took off 6 bases at V and 0 bases at J, with 9 bases between the two ends. The germline gives CDR1 MNHNS, CDR2 SASEGT. This CDR3 has 13 residues. CDR3 bases: TGTGCCAGCAGAGGAGGGGTCTCCTACGAGCAGTACTTC. Its translation: CASRGGVSYEQYF.

This clonotype was detected a few times. This rearrangement joins TRBV14 to TRBJ2-7, with D unclear. CDR1 and CDR2 from the germline V gene are SGHDN and FVKESK. There are 14 residues in the CDR3. The germline V and J ends were trimmed by 8 bases and 2 bases, with 16 bases remaining between them. The CDR3 spells CASPFWVKTYEQYF. In DNA, the CDR3 is TGTGCCAGCCCATTTTGGGTCAAGACCTACGAGCAGTACTTC.

Turning to this clonotype: An end of the junction does not agree with germline; a read error may underlie this. The chain carries TRBV27 and TRBJ2-7, with 10 nucleotides matching TRBD2. The CDR3 spans 18 residues. Germline values: CDR1 MNHEY, CDR2 SMNVEV (reference sequence). This CDR3 is CASSLSGASGGFTYEQCF. As DNA, the CDR3 is TGTGCCAGCAGTTTGTCCGGGGCTAGCGGGGGATTTACCTACGAGCAGTGCTTC.

The chain links TRBV3-2 to TRBJ2-3; TRBD1 is taken as the D call from the table, unchecked against the DNA. TRBV3-2 is tagged as a pseudogene. This CDR3 region has 20 residues. The CDR3 coding sequence is TGTGCCAGCAGCCAGTCCCGAAGGTTAAAGGACGAGACTAGCACAGATACGCAGTATTTT. It encodes CASSQSRRLKDETSTDTQYF.

V gene TRBV2 combines with J gene TRBJ1-2; no firm D call. The CDR3 is made up of 14 amino acids. V was trimmed by 8 bases and J by 0 bases, leaving 13 bases between them. Germline values: CDR1 SNHLY, CDR2 FYNNEI. The CDR3 nucleotides read TGTGCCAGCGATCCGTTCGTGGCTAACTATGGCTACACCTTC. Protein: CASDPFVANYGYTF.

This clonotype has at least ten counts. The chain carries TRBV2 and TRBJ1-2; D is ambiguous. The CDR3 sequence is 14 residues long. Germline assignment: CDR1 SNHLY and CDR2 FYNNEI. Trimming pared 4 bases from V and 2 bases from J, leaving 11 bases between. The CDR3 reads CASSVDFSNYGYTF. CDR3 sequence (DNA): TGTGCCAGCAGTGTGGATTTTTCGAACTATGGCTACACCTTC.

This clonotype was recorded at least ten times. The chain combines TRBV20-1 with TRBJ2-7; the D gene is possibly TRBD2 (7 bases). Deletions cut 6 bases from V and 0 bases from J, with 12 bases between. The CDR3 runs to 13 residues. CDR1 DFQATT and CDR2 SNEGSKA come from the germline V gene (reference sequence). In DNA, the CDR3 is TGCAGTGCCAGGGGCGGGGGCTCCTACGAGCAGTACTTC. As protein: CSARGGGSYEQYF.

For this clonotype: The junction differs from germline at one of its ends, possibly a read error. The chain recombines TRBV20-1 with TRBJ1-5; 8 nucleotides match TRBD1. Per the germline V gene, CDR1 is DFQATT and CDR2 is SNEGSKA (reference sequence). The CDR3 spans 13 residues. The CDR3 is CSARSGGKQPQHF. In DNA, the CDR3 is TGCAGTGCTAGATCAGGGGGCAAGCAGCCCCAGCATTTT.

The chain uses TRBV28 and TRBJ2-2, with TRBD2 identical over 10 bases. The CDR3 consists of 18 residues. Germline lookup yields CDR1 MDHEN and CDR2 SYDVKM. Trimming at V came to 6 bases and at J to 2 bases, leaving 12 bases not matched to a gene. As DNA, the CDR3 is TGTGCCAGCAGGGGGACAGATCTACTAGCGGGAAACACCGGGGAGCTGTTTTTT. This codes for CASRGTDLLAGNTGELFF.